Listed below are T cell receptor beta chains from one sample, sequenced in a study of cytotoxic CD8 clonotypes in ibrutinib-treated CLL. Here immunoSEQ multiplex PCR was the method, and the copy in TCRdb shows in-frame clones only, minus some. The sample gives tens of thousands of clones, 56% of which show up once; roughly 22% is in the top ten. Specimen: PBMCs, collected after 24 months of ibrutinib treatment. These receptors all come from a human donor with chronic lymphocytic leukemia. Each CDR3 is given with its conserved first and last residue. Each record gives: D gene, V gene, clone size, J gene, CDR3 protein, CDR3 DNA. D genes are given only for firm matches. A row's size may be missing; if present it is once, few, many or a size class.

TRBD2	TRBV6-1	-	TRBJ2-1	CASSGRRLAGSSYNEQFF	TGTGCCAGCAGTGGCCGTCGACTAGCGGGGAGCTCCTACAATGAGCAGTTCTTC
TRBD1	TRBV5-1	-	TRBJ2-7	CASSFSILRDRAYEQYF	TGCGCCAGCAGCTTCTCTATACTAAGGGACAGGGCTTACGAGCAGTACTTC
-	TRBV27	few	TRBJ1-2	CASSFGTNYGYTF	TGTGCCAGCAGCTTTGGGACTAACTATGGCTACACCTTC
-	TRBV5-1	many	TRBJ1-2	CASSLGLGYGYTF	TGCGCCAGCAGCTTGGGCCTTGGCTATGGCTACACCTTC
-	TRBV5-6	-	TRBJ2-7	CASSLGQSFSYEQYF	TGTGCCAGCAGCCTAGGACAGTCTTTTTCCTACGAGCAGTACTTC
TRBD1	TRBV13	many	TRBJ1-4	CASSSRTGWGEKLFF	TGTGCCAGCAGCTCACGGACAGGTTGGGGTGAAAAACTGTTTTTT
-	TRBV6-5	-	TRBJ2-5	CASKGAAQETQYF	TGTGCGAGCAAAGGGGCTGCCCAAGAGACCCAGTACTTC
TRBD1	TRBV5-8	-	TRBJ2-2	CASSRTGEGTGELFF	TGTGCCAGCAGCAGAACAGGGGAAGGCACCGGGGAGCTGTTTTTT
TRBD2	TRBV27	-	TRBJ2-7	CASSQLAGPYEQYF	TGTGCCAGCAGTCAGCTAGCGGGGCCCTACGAGCAGTACTTC
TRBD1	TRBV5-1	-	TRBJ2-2	CASSFPGTGLFTGELFF	TGCGCCAGCAGCTTCCCCGGGACAGGGTTATTCACCGGGGAGCTGTTTTTT
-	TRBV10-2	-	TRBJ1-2	CASSEQGLVYGYTF	TGCGCCAGCAGTGAGCAGGGTCTGGTCTATGGCTACACCTTC
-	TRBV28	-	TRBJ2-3	CASSFGHTQYF	TGTGCCAGCAGTTTCGGTCATACGCAGTATTTT
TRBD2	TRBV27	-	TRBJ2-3	CASSWGLAGGGDTQYF	TGTGCCAGCAGTTGGGGACTAGCAGGGGGGGGAGATACGCAGTATTTT
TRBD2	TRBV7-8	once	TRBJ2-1	CASTPRGGLAGDGNEQFF	TGTGCCAGCACCCCGCGGGGGGGCCTAGCGGGAGACGGCAATGAGCAGTTCTTC
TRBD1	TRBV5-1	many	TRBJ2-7	CASSLRGQEIYEQYF	TGCGCCAGCAGCTTGAGGGGACAGGAGATCTACGAGCAGTACTTC
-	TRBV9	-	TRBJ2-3	CASSRLWRASSTDTQYF	TGTGCCAGCAGCCGACTTTGGCGGGCCTCTAGCACAGATACGCAGTATTTT
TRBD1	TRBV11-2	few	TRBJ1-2	CASSSGQGWGYTF	TGTGCCAGCAGCTCGGGACAGGGGTGGGGCTACACCTTC
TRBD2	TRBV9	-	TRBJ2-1	CASSVRGGRADNEQFF	TGTGCCAGCAGCGTACGAGGCGGGAGGGCCGATAATGAGCAGTTCTTC
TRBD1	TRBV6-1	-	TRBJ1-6	CASRLGTGSNSPLHF	TGTGCCAGCCGTCTCGGGACAGGGTCAAATTCACCCCTCCACTTT
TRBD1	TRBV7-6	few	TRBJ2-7	CASSLGTGSSYEQYF	TGTGCCAGCAGCTTAGGGACAGGTTCCTCCTACGAGCAGTACTTC
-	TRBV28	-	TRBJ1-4	CASSLWNRVGEKLFF	TGTGCCAGCAGTTTATGGAACAGGGTTGGAGAAAAACTGTTTTTT
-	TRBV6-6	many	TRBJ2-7	CASGRTDLDYEQYF	TGTGCCAGCGGGCGGACAGACCTCGACTACGAGCAGTACTTC